This TCR beta chain was observed in a study of T-cell reconstitution after alpha-beta-depleted transplantation in children. General study points: Diversity of TCRbeta at day 60 was high in some patients, arising from surviving recipient T cells and thymic progenitors.

Preparing the TCRbeta library involved the use of unique molecular identifiers. TCRdb re-called the PCR reads with MiXCR, one entry per CDR3 protein. The sample consists of about 47,000 distinct CDR3 sequences, 50% to 55% of them appearing once. In regard to this clonotype: Its cognate antigen is unknown.

The CDR3 totals 17 residues. The germline V and J ends were trimmed by 6 bases and 1 base, with 21 bases remaining between them. Germline V gene data show CDR1 as KGHSH and CDR2 as LQKENI. The input for sequencing was peripheral blood, taken before TCRalphabeta/CD19-depleted stem cell transplant. This receptor was obtained from a boy in the first two years of life with SCID, due to receive a stem cell transplant. The chain recombines TRBV18 with TRBJ1-1; D is possibly TRBD1 (5 bases). In DNA, the CDR3 is TGTGCCAGCTCTCCTCTCCTTCTACGGGACTCGAACACTGAAGCTTTCTTT. Amino acid sequence: CASSPLLLRDSNTEAFF.